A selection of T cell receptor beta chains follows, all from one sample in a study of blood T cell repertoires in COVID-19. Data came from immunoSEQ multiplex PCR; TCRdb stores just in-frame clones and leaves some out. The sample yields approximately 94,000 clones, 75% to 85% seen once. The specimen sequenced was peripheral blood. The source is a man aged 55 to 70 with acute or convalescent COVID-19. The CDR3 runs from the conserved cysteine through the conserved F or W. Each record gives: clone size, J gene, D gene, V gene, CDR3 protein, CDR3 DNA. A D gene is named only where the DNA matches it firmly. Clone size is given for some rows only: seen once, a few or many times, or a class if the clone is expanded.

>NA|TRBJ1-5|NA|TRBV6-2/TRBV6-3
CASSYARGPQHF
TGTGCCAGCAGTTATGCCCGGGGGCCCCAGCATTTT
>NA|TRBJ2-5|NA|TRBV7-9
CASSLGRGAMETQYF
TGTGCCAGCAGCTTAGGACGGGGGGCTATGGAGACCCAGTACTTC
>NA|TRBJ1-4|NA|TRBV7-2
CASSVLPGTTNEKLFF
TGTGCCAGCAGCGTCCTTCCGGGGACAACTAATGAAAAACTGTTTTTT
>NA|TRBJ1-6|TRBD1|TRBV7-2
CASSLRGRGSPLHF
TGTGCCAGCAGCTTAAGGGGGCGGGGTTCACCCCTCCACTTT
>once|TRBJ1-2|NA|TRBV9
CASSVGGGTIMRGGYTF
TGTGCCAGCAGCGTAGGAGGGGGAACCATTATGAGGGGCGGCTACACCTTC
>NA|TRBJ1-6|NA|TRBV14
CASSPPGSYNSPLHF
TGTGCCAGCAGCCCCCCGGGATCCTATAATTCACCCCTCCACTTT
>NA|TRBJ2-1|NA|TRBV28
CASSPPGVAVYNEQFF
TGTGCCAGCAGCCCCCCCGGGGTAGCGGTATACAATGAGCAGTTCTTC
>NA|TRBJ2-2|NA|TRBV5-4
CASSFTGKTGELFF
TGTGCCAGCAGCTTTACAGGGAAGACCGGGGAGCTGTTTTTT
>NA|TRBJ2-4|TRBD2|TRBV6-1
CASSDNPSQRGAGYIQYF
TGTGCCAGCAGTGACAACCCCTCCCAGCGGGGGGCGGGGTACATTCAGTACTTC
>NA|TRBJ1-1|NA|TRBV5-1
CASSLNRASDTEAFF
TGCGCCAGCAGCTTAAACAGGGCTTCGGACACTGAAGCTTTCTTT
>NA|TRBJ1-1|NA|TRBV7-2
CASSPPGWNTEAFF
TGTGCCAGCAGCCCCCCCGGGTGGAACACTGAAGCTTTCTTT
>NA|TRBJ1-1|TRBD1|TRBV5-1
CASSLSGGSEAFF
TGCGCCAGCAGCTTGTCAGGGGGGAGTGAAGCTTTCTTT
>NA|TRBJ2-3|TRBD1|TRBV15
CATSRRGWTGFGDTQYF
TGTGCCACCAGCAGGAGAGGTTGGACAGGGTTTGGGGATACGCAGTATTTT
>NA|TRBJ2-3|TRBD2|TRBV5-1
CASSLDGAGVTDTQYF
TGCGCCAGCAGCTTGGACGGAGCGGGGGTAACAGATACGCAGTATTTT
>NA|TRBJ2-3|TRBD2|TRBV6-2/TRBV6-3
CASSTPIVGLLTDTQYF
TGTGCCAGCAGTACGCCTATCGTGGGACTACTCACAGATACGCAGTATTTT
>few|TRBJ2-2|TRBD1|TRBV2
CASKGQGFTGELFF
TGTGCCAGCAAGGGACAGGGGTTTACCGGGGAGCTGTTTTTT
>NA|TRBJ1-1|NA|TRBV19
CASSSRGWNTEAFF
TGTGCCAGTAGTTCCCGGGGGTGGAACACTGAAGCTTTCTTT
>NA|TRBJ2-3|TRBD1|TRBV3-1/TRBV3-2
CASSQEGGTGLSPHGTDTQYF
TGTGCCAGCAGCCAAGAAGGTGGGACAGGGTTATCGCCACACGGCACAGATACGCAGTATTTT
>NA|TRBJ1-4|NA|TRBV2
CASSEAQTGEKLFF
TGTGCCAGCAGTGAAGCGCAGACAGGTGAAAAACTGTTTTTT
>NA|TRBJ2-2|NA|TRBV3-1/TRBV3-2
CASSQGYRNTGELFF
TGTGCCAGCAGCCAAGGTTACAGGAACACCGGGGAGCTGTTTTTT
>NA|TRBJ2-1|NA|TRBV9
CASSPVRGNEQFF
TGTGCCAGCAGCCCCGTACGGGGTAATGAGCAGTTCTTC
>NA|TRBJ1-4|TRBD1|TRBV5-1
CASSPDRATNEKLFF
TGCGCCAGCAGCCCGGACAGGGCGACTAATGAAAAACTGTTTTTT
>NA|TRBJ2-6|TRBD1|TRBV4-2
CASSRNRGRMDVLTF
TGTGCCAGCAGCCGAAACAGGGGGCGCATGGACGTCCTGACTTTC
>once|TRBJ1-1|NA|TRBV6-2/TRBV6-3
CASSYTPNGGTSIGAFF
TGTGCCAGCAGTTACACCCCGAACGGGGGGACCTCTATTGGAGCTTTCTTT
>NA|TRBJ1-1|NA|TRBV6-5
CASSYPIGAGNTEAFF
TGTGCCAGCAGTTACCCCATTGGGGCAGGGAACACTGAAGCTTTCTTT
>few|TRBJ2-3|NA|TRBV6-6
CASSSGRRDTQYF
TGTGCCAGCAGTAGCGGACGGCGAGATACGCAGTATTTT
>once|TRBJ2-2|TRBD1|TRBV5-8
CASSLGQGFTGELFF
TGTGCCAGCAGCCTGGGACAGGGATTCACCGGGGAGCTGTTTTTT
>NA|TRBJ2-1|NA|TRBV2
CASSVSQHNEQFF
TGTGCCAGCAGTGTGTCACAGCACAATGAGCAGTTCTTC
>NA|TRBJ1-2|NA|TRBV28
CASSEAAAAYGYTF
TGTGCCAGCAGTGAAGCGGCGGCTGCCTATGGCTACACCTTC
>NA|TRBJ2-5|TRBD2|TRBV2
CASSETSGIQETQYF
TGTGCCAGCAGTGAAACTAGCGGGATACAAGAGACCCAGTACTTC
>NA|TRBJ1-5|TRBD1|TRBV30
CAWSVPTGVQPQHF
TGTGCCTGGAGTGTCCCGACAGGGGTTCAGCCCCAGCATTTT
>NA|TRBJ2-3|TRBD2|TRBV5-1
CASSLPLTSGGTDTQYF
TGCGCCAGCAGCTTGCCCCTAACTAGCGGGGGCACAGATACGCAGTATTTT
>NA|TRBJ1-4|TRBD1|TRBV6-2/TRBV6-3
CASRPPGQGLEKLFF
TGTGCCAGCCGCCCCCCGGGACAGGGGCTGGAAAAACTGTTTTTT
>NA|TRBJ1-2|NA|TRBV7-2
CASSYLQGIVGYTF
TGTGCCAGCAGCTACTTACAGGGAATTGTAGGCTACACCTTC
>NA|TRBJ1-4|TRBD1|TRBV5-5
CASSWVPDRSNEKLFF
TGTGCCAGCAGTTGGGTCCCGGACAGGTCTAATGAAAAACTGTTTTTT
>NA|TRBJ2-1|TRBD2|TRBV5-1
CASSPPGTRVDEQFF
TGCGCCAGCAGCCCACCCGGGACTAGAGTGGATGAGCAGTTCTTC
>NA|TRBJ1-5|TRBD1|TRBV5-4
CASSFDRVVKISNQPQHF
TGTGCCAGCAGCTTTGACAGGGTGGTAAAGATTAGCAATCAGCCCCAGCATTTT
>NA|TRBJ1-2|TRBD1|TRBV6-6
CASSRTGGGVYGYTF
TGTGCCAGCAGTCGCACAGGGGGTGGCGTCTATGGCTACACCTTC
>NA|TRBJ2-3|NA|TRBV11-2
CASSGLRRGRTDTQYF
TGTGCCAGCAGCGGCCTTCGACGGGGTAGGACAGATACGCAGTATTTT
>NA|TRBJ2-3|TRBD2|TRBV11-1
CASSPSGASTDTQYF
TGTGCCAGCAGTCCGAGCGGGGCTAGCACAGATACGCAGTATTTT
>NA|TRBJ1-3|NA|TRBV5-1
CASSLNLRSSGNTIYF
TGCGCCAGCAGCTTGAATCTGCGGAGCTCTGGAAACACCATATATTTT
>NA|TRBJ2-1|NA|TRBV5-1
CASSLGAGTGEQFF
TGCGCCAGCAGCTTGGGGGCGGGGACTGGTGAGCAGTTCTTC
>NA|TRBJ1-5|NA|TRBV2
CASVRYSNQPQHF
TGTGCCAGCGTCCGTTATAGCAATCAGCCCCAGCATTTT
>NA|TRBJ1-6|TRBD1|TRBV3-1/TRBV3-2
CASRGRDRGNSPLHF
TGTGCCAGCAGGGGCCGGGACAGGGGTAATTCACCCCTCCACTTT
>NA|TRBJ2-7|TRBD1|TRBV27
CASRRRDRGYEQYF
TGTGCCAGCCGGAGAAGGGACAGGGGCTACGAGCAGTACTTC
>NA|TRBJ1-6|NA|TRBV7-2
CASSPNRSRRSGYNSPLHF
TGTGCCAGCAGCCCCAATCGCTCTCGGAGGTCCGGCTATAATTCACCCCTCCACTTT
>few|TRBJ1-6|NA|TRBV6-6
CASTPEGNNNSPLHF
TGTGCCAGCACCCCCGAGGGAAACAATAATTCACCCCTCCACTTT
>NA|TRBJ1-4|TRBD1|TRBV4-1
CASSRMPGQGNEKLFF
TGCGCCAGCAGCCGAATGCCGGGACAGGGGAATGAAAAACTGTTTTTT
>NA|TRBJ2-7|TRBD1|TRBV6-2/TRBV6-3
CASSFDRASAREQYF
TGTGCCAGCAGTTTCGACAGGGCGAGCGCTCGGGAGCAGTACTTC
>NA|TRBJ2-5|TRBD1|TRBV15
CATQRQGGLQETQYF
TGTGCCACCCAGAGACAGGGGGGGTTGCAAGAGACCCAGTACTTC
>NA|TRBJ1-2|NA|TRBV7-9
CASSPRSQGGYTF
TGTGCCAGCAGCCCAAGATCCCAGGGGGGCTACACCTTC
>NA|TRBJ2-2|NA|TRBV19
CASSMPQGRAGELFF
TGTGCCAGTAGTATGCCCCAGGGAAGGGCCGGGGAGCTGTTTTTT